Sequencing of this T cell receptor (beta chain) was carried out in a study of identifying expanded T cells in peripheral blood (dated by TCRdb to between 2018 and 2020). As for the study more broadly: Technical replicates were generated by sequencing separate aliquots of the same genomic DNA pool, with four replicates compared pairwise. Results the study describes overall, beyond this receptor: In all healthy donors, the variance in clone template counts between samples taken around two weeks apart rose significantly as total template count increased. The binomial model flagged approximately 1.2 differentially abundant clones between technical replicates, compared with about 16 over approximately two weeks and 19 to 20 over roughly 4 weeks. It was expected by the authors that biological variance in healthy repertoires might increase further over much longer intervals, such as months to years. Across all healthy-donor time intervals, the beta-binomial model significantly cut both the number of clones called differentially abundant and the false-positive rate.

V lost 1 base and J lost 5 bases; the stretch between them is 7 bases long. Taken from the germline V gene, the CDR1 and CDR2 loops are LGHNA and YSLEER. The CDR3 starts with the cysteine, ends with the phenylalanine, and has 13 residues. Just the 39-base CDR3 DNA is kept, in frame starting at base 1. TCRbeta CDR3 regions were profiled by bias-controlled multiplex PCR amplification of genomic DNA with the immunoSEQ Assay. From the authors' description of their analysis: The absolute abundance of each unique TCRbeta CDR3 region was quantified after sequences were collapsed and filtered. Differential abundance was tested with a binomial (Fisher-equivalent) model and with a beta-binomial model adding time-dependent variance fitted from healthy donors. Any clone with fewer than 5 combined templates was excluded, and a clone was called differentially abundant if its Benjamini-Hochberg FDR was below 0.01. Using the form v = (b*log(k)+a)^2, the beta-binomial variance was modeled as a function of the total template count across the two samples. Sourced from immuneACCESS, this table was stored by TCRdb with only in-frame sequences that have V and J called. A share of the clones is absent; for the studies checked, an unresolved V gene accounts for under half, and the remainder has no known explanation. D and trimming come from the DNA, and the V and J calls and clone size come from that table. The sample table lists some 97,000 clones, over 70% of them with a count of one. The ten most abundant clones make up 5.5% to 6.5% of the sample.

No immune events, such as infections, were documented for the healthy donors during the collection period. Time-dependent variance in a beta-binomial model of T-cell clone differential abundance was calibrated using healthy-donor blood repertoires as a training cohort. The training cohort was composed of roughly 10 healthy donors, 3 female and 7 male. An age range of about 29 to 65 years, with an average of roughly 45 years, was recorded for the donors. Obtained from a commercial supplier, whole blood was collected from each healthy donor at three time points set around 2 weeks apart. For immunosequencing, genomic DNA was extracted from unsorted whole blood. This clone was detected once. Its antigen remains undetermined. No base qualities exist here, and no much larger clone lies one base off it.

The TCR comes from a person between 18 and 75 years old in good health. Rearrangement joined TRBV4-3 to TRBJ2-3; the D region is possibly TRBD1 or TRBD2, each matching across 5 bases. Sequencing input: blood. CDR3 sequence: CASSQVGEDTQYF. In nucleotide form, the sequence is TGCGCCAGCAGCCAAGTGGGGGAAGATACGCAGTATTTT.